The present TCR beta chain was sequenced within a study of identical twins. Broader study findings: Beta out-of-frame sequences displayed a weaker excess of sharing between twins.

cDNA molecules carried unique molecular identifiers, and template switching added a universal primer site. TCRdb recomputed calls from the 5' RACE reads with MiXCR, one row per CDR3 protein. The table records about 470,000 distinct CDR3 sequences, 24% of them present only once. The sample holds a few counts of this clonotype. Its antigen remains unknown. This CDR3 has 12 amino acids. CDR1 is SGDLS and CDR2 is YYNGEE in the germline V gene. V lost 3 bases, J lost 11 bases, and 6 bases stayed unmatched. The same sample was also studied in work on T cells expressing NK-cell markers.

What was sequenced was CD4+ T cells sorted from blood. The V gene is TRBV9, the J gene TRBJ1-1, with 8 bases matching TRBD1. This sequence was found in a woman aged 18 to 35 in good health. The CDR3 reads CASSAGQGDAFF. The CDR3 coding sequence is TGTGCCAGCAGCGCCGGACAGGGTGACGCTTTCTTT.